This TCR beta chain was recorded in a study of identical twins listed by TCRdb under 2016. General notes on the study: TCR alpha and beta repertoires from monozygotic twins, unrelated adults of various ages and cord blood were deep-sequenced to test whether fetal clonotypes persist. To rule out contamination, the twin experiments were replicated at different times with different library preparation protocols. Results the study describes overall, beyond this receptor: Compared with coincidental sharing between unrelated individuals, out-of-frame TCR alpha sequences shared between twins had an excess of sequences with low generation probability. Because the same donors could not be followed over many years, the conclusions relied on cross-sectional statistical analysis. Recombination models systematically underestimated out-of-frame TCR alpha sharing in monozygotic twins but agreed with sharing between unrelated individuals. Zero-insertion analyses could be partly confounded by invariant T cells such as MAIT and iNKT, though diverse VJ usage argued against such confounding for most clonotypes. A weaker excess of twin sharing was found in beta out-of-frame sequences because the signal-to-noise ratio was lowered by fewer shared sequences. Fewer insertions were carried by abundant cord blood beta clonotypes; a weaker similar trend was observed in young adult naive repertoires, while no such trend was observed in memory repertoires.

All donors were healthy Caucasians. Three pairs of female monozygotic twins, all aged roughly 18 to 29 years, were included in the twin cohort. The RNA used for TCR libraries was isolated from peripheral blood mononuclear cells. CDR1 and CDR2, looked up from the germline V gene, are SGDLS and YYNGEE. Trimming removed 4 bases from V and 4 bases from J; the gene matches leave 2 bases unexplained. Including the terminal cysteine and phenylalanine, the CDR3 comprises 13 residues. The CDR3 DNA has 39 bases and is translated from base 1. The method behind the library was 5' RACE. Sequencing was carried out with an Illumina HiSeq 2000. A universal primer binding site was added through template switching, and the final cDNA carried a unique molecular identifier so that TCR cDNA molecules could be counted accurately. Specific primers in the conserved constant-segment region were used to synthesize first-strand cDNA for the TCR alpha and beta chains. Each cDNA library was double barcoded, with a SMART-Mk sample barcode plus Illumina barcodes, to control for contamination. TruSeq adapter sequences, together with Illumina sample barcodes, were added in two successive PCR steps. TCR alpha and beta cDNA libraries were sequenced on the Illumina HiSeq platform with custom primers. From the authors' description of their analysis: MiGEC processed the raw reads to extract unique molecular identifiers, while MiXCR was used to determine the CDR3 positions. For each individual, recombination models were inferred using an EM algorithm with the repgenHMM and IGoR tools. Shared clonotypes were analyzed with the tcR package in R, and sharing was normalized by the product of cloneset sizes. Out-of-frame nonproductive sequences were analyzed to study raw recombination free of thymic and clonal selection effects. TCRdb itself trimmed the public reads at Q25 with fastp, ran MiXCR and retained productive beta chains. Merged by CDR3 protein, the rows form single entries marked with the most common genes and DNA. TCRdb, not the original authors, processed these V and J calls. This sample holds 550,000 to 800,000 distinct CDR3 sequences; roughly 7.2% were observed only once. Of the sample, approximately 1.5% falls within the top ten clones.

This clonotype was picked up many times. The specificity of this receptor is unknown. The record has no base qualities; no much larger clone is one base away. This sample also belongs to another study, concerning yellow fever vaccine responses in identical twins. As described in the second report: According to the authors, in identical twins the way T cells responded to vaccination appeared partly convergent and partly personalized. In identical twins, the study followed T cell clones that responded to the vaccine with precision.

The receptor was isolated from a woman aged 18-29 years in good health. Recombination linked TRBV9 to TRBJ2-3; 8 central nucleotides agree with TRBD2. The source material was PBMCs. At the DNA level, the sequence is TGTGCCAGCAGCCCGCGGGGGGCAGATACGCAGTATTTT. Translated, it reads CASSPRGADTQYF.